A selection of T cell receptor beta chains follows, all from one sample in a study of shared clonotypes between healthy human individuals. This table comes from immunoSEQ multiplex PCR, and its TCRdb copy is limited to in-frame clones, with some not included. The repertoire consists of about 770,000 clones, with approximately 72% occurring once and the leading ten covering under 2%. Material for sequencing was memory CD4+ T cells sorted from blood. The source of these receptors is a woman in her thirties in good health. Both conserved end residues are part of each CDR3. The order of the fields is V gene, clone size, J gene, D gene, CDR3 DNA, CDR3 protein. The D gene is left open where the match is weak. Not all rows give a size; the values are once, few, many and, for expanded clones, a class.

v_call: TRBV9
clone_size: few
j_call: TRBJ2-7
d_call: TRBD2
cdr3_nt: TGTGCCAGCAGCGTTGATACGGGGGGGTACGAGCAGTACTTC
cdr3_aa: CASSVDTGGYEQYF

v_call: TRBV5-1
clone_size: .
j_call: TRBJ2-7
d_call: TRBD2
cdr3_nt: TGCGCCAGCAGCCGGACTAGCGGGAACTACGAGCAGTACTTC
cdr3_aa: CASSRTSGNYEQYF

v_call: TRBV28
clone_size: .
j_call: TRBJ1-2
d_call: .
cdr3_nt: TGTGCCAGCAGTTTACTACAGGGATTGCGAGGCTACACCTTC
cdr3_aa: CASSLLQGLRGYTF

v_call: TRBV28
clone_size: .
j_call: TRBJ1-2
d_call: TRBD1
cdr3_nt: TGTGCCAGCAGTTCCGGGACAGTGTATGGCTACACCTTC
cdr3_aa: CASSSGTVYGYTF

v_call: TRBV7-3
clone_size: .
j_call: TRBJ2-3
d_call: .
cdr3_nt: TGTGCCAGCAGCTTACGTCTAGGGGAGGCAGATACGCAGTATTTT
cdr3_aa: CASSLRLGEADTQYF

v_call: TRBV5-1
clone_size: .
j_call: TRBJ2-2
d_call: .
cdr3_nt: TGCGCCAGCAGCTTGAACAGGCCAGATGGGCGGCTCGGGGAGCTGTTTTTT
cdr3_aa: CASSLNRPDGRLGELFF

v_call: TRBV5-5
clone_size: .
j_call: TRBJ1-5
d_call: .
cdr3_nt: TGTGCCAGCAGCTTGGAGTGGGTTGGTCAGCCCCAGCATTTT
cdr3_aa: CASSLEWVGQPQHF

v_call: TRBV9
clone_size: .
j_call: TRBJ2-2
d_call: .
cdr3_nt: TGTGCCAGCAGCGTAGAAAGTTTTACCGGGGAGCTGTTTTTT
cdr3_aa: CASSVESFTGELFF

v_call: TRBV28
clone_size: once
j_call: TRBJ2-5
d_call: TRBD2
cdr3_nt: TGTGCCAGCAGTCCAATTAGCGGGAGGGGGGAGACCCAGTACTTC
cdr3_aa: CASSPISGRGETQYF

v_call: TRBV4-1
clone_size: many
j_call: TRBJ2-5
d_call: TRBD2
cdr3_nt: TGCGCCAGCAGCGGGAGACGGGGGGAGCAGTACTTC
cdr3_aa: CASSGRRGEQYF

v_call: TRBV28
clone_size: .
j_call: TRBJ1-2
d_call: TRBD1
cdr3_nt: TGTGCCAGCAGTCGAGGACAGGAGACCTATGGCTACACCTTC
cdr3_aa: CASSRGQETYGYTF

v_call: TRBV9
clone_size: .
j_call: TRBJ2-1
d_call: TRBD2
cdr3_nt: TGTGCCAGCAGCGTAGCAGCGGGAGGGTGGGATGAGCAGTTCTTC
cdr3_aa: CASSVAAGGWDEQFF

v_call: TRBV27
clone_size: .
j_call: TRBJ2-7
d_call: .
cdr3_nt: TGTGCCAGCAGTTTGCGGGACTCCTACGAGCAGTACTTC
cdr3_aa: CASSLRDSYEQYF

v_call: TRBV15
clone_size: .
j_call: TRBJ2-1
d_call: .
cdr3_nt: TGTGCCACCAGTTTGCGGAGCAATTACAATGAGCAGTTCTTC
cdr3_aa: CATSLRSNYNEQFF

v_call: TRBV4-1
clone_size: .
j_call: TRBJ2-1
d_call: .
cdr3_nt: TGCGCCAGCAGCCAAGAAGGGGGCCTAGCGTCATCCTACAATGAGCAGTTCTTC
cdr3_aa: CASSQEGGLASSYNEQFF

v_call: TRBV28
clone_size: .
j_call: TRBJ1-4
d_call: TRBD1
cdr3_nt: TGTGCCAGCTTGACAGGGGCTCAAGAAAAACTGTTTTTT
cdr3_aa: CASLTGAQEKLFF

v_call: TRBV5-1
clone_size: .
j_call: TRBJ1-1
d_call: .
cdr3_nt: TGCGCCAGCAGCACGAGGACAGAAAACACTGAAGCTTTCTTT
cdr3_aa: CASSTRTENTEAFF

v_call: TRBV10-3
clone_size: .
j_call: TRBJ1-3
d_call: .
cdr3_nt: TGTGCCATCAGTGACCAGGGAGGCTCTGGAAACACCATATATTTT
cdr3_aa: CAISDQGGSGNTIYF

v_call: TRBV19
clone_size: .
j_call: TRBJ1-3
d_call: .
cdr3_nt: TGTGCCAGTAGTATAACCGGGACCCGGTCATCTGGAAACACCATATATTTT
cdr3_aa: CASSITGTRSSGNTIYF

v_call: TRBV6-5
clone_size: .
j_call: TRBJ1-4
d_call: TRBD1
cdr3_nt: TGTGCCAGCAGTTACGGCGGGACAGCTAATGAAAAACTGTTTTTT
cdr3_aa: CASSYGGTANEKLFF

v_call: TRBV19
clone_size: .
j_call: TRBJ2-7
d_call: .
cdr3_nt: TGTGCCAGTAGCATATCGGGAGTTCGCAACGAGCAGTACTTC
cdr3_aa: CASSISGVRNEQYF

v_call: TRBV19
clone_size: .
j_call: TRBJ2-1
d_call: TRBD2
cdr3_nt: TGTGCCAGTAGTATCCCGACTAGCGGTGAGCAGTTCTTC
cdr3_aa: CASSIPTSGEQFF